This record concerns one TCR beta chain sequence. Its matching antigen is unknown. Profiled with immunoSEQ multiplex PCR; TCRdb holds only in-frame clones, not every one. The sample lists over 150,000 clones; more than 65% were seen once. This entry comes from a study of cytomegalovirus exposure and HLA in healthy donors. The CDR3 extends over 15 amino acids. The V and J ends lost 1 base and 0 bases respectively, with 8 bases between them. Germline loops: CDR1 SGDLS, CDR2 YYNGEE. Points from the study as a whole: Specific recognition of CMV antigens was confirmed in vitro for a few chains (all CMV-associated). Published work reported that the classifier diagnosed cytomegalovirus status with high specificity and sensitivity. Most TCR sequences were uncommon, yet certain public TCRs appeared in many donors.

The clonotype comes from a woman aged 25 to 39 in good health and CMV-seropositive. The sequencing sample was made of PBMCs. The V gene is TRBV9, the J gene TRBJ2-1; tentative D call: TRBD2 (6 bases). As DNA, the CDR3 is TGTGCCAGCAGCGTATACGGGAGCTCCTACAATGAGCAGTTCTTC. Its translation: CASSVYGSSYNEQFF.